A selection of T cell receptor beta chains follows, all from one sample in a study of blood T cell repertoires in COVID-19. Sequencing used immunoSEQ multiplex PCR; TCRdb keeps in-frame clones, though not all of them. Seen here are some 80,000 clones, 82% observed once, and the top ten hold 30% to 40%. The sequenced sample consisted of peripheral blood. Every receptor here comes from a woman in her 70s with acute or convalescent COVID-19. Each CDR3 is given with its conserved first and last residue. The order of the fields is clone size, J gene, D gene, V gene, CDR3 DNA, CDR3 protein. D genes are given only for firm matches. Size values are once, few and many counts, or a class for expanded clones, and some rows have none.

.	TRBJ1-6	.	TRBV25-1	TGTGCCAGCAGTGATCTCAATTCACCCCTCCACTTT	CASSDLNSPLHF
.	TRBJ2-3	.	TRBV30	TGTGCCTGGAGTGGAACAGGGACAGATACGCAGTATTTT	CAWSGTGTDTQYF
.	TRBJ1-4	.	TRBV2	TGTGCCAGCAGTGCCCCTGGCCGGGGTGTTTTGACTAATGAAAAACTGTTTTTT	CASSAPGRGVLTNEKLFF
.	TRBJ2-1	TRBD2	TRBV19	TGTGCCAGTAGTTTTTCTAGCGGGGGAAACAATGAGCAGTTCTTC	CASSFSSGGNNEQFF
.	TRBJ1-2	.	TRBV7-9	TGTGCCAGCATGGACATTTTCCTCTATGGCTACACCTTC	CASMDIFLYGYTF
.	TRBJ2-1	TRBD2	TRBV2	TGTGCCAGCAGACTAGCGGACAACAATGAGCAGTTCTTC	CASRLADNNEQFF
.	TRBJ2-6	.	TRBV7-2	TGTGCCAGCAGCGTTACGAGCTCTGGGGCCAACGTCCTGACTTTC	CASSVTSSGANVLTF
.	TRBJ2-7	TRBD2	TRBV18	TGTGCCAGCTCACCGATACCCGGGACTAGCGGGACAGACTACGAGCAGTACTTC	CASSPIPGTSGTDYEQYF
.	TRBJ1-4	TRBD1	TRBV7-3	TGTGCCAGCACCCCCGGGGGGGACAGCTTTTGTGAAAAACTGTTTTTT	CASTPGGDSFCEKLFF
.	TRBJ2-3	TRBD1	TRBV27	TGTGCCAGCAGTTTCGGGACAGGGGTAGGAGATACGCAGTATTTT	CASSFGTGVGDTQYF
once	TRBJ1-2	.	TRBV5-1	TGCGCCAGCAGCTTGGCCCAGGGCGAGGGCTACACCTTC	CASSLAQGEGYTF
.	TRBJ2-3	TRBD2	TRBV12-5	TGTGCTAGTGGTTTGCTACTAGCGGGAGACACAGATACGCAGTATTTT	CASGLLLAGDTDTQYF
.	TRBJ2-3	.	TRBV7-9	TGTGCCAGCAGCTTACCGGTGGCGGGAGATACGCAGTATTTT	CASSLPVAGDTQYF
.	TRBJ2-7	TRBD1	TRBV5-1	TGCGCCAGCAGCTTGTCAGGGGGTGGGTTCCGAGAGCAGTACTTC	CASSLSGGGFREQYF
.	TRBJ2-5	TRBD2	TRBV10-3	TGTGCCATCAGTGACCCGGGCGGGAGGGGGGAGACCCAGTACTTC	CAISDPGGRGETQYF
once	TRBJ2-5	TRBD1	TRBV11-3	TGTGCCAGCAGCCCCCAGACAGGGACGGAGACCCAGTACTTC	CASSPQTGTETQYF
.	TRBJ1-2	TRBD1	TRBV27	TGTGCCAGCAGTTCTCTGACAGGGGGTAGGAACTATGGCTACACCTTC	CASSSLTGGRNYGYTF
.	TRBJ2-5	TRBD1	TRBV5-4	TGTGCCAGCAGCGTCGGGACAGGGAGGCAAGAGACCCAGTACTTC	CASSVGTGRQETQYF
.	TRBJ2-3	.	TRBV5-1	TGCGCCAGCTTTTTGGGGACTAGCACAGATACGCAGTATTTT	CASFLGTSTDTQYF